These T cell receptor beta chains were read from a single sample in a study of shared clonotypes between healthy human individuals. Libraries were prepared by immunoSEQ multiplex PCR; TCRdb keeps only in-frame clonotypes and omits some of them. Of some 2,000,000 clones in the sample, roughly 95% were seen once. Sequencing input: naive CD8+ T cells sorted from blood. Source of these receptors: a man younger than 35 in good health. Each CDR3 is given with its conserved first and last residue. A D gene is named only where the DNA matches it firmly. Some rows have no size entry. The others give once, few or many, or a class for an expanded clone.

TRBJ2-7 | 14 | TRBV28 | once | TRBD1 | TGTGCCAGCAGTTTGAGGGACAGGGCATACGAGCAGTACTTC | CASSLRDRAYEQYF
TRBJ2-2 | 18 | TRBV7-9 | once | TRBD2 | TGTGCCAGCAGCTCCTCAATAGCGGGGGCTCTCGCGACCGGGGAGCTGTTTTTT | CASSSSIAGALATGELFF
TRBJ2-7 | 13 | TRBV7-8 | NA | TRBD1 | TGTGCCAGCAGCGTAGGGGGCCGCTACGAGCAGTACTTC | CASSVGGRYEQYF
TRBJ1-4 | 15 | TRBV5-6 | NA | NA | TGTGCCAGCAGCCCCTACTATTCGATTAATGAAAAACTGTTTTTT | CASSPYYSINEKLFF
TRBJ1-1 | 14 | TRBV9 | NA | TRBD1 | TGTGCCAGCAGCCCTCAGGGGGAGGGCACTGAAGCTTTCTTT | CASSPQGEGTEAFF
TRBJ2-2 | 15 | TRBV28 | NA | TRBD2 | TGTGCCAGCACCTTGCGGGGGGTGAGGGCCGGGGAGCTGTTTTTT | CASTLRGVRAGELFF
TRBJ2-3 | 15 | TRBV2 | NA | NA | TGTGCCAGCAGTGAATGGCTGAATTCAGCAGATACGCAGTATTTT | CASSEWLNSADTQYF
TRBJ1-1 | 14 | TRBV10-3 | NA | NA | TGTGCCATCAGTGTGCCAGGTTCGCGGACTGAAGCTTTCTTT | CAISVPGSRTEAFF
TRBJ2-1 | 15 | TRBV13 | NA | TRBD2 | TGTGCCAGCAGCTTACTAGCGGGGGGTTCCAATGAGCAGTTCTTC | CASSLLAGGSNEQFF
TRBJ1-5 | 13 | TRBV4-1 | NA | NA | TGCGCCAGCAGCCTGCGAGCGGGTCAGCCCCAGCATTTT | CASSLRAGQPQHF
TRBJ1-1 | 17 | TRBV2 | NA | TRBD1 | TGTGCCAGCAGTTCTGGACAGGGGGGAGGAATGAACACTGAAGCTTTCTTT | CASSSGQGGGMNTEAFF
TRBJ2-2 | 14 | TRBV4-1 | NA | NA | TGCGCCAGCAGCCCATCCAGGGATCCCGGGGAGCTGTTTTTT | CASSPSRDPGELFF
TRBJ2-5 | 18 | TRBV10-1 | NA | TRBD1 | TGCGCCAGCGTACAGTTTCCGGGACAGGGGAGGTGGAGGGAGACCCAGTACTTC | CASVQFPGQGRWRETQYF
TRBJ2-5 | 12 | TRBV5-1 | NA | NA | TGCGCCAGCAGCTTGTCCAGGGAGACCCAGTACTTC | CASSLSRETQYF
TRBJ2-3 | 14 | TRBV6-1 | NA | NA | TGTGCCAGCACGCAGGAACAGCGCACAGATACGCAGTATTTT | CASTQEQRTDTQYF
TRBJ2-1 | 15 | TRBV5-1 | NA | TRBD2 | TGCGCCAGCAGCTTCGGACTAGCGGGGGACAATGAGCAGTTCTTC | CASSFGLAGDNEQFF
TRBJ1-1 | 13 | TRBV6-5 | NA | NA | TGTGCCAGCAGCCCCGATTGGGGTCACACCGCTTTCTTT | CASSPDWGHTAFF
TRBJ1-1 | 14 | TRBV30 | many | NA | TGTGCCTGGACCCGAGTGGTGATGAACACTGAAGCTTTCTTT | CAWTRVVMNTEAFF
TRBJ2-7 | 15 | TRBV27 | NA | TRBD2 | TGTGCCAGCAGTTACGCTAGCGGGATTAACTACGAGCAGTACTTC | CASSYASGINYEQYF
TRBJ2-5 | 16 | TRBV7-9 | NA | TRBD2 | TGTGCCAGCAGCCCCCCGAGCGGGGGAGGATGGGAGACCCAGTACTTC | CASSPPSGGGWETQYF